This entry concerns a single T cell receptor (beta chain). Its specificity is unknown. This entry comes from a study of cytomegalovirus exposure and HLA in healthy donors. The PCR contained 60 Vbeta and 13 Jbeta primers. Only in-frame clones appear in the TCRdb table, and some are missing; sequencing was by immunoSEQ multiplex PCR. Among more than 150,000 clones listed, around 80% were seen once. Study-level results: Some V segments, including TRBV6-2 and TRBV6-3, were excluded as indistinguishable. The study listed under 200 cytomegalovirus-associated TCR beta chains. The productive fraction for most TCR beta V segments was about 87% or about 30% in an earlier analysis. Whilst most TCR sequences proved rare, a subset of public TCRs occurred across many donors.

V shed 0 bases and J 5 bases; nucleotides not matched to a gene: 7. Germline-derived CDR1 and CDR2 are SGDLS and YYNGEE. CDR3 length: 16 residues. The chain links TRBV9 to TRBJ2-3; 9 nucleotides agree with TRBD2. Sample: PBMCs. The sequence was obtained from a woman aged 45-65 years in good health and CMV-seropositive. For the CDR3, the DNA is TGTGCCAGCAGCGTAGAGGGGGCGGGAGGGGGAGATACGCAGTATTTT. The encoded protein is CASSVEGAGGGDTQYF.